Following are 10 T cell receptor beta chains from one sample sequenced in a study of early T cells in non-severe SARS-CoV-2 infection. TCRdb passed the 5' RACE reads through MiXCR, listing each CDR3 protein once. The table has fewer than 100,000 distinct CDR3 sequences, around 17% seen once. Sequencing was performed on whole blood. These receptors were taken from an adult who was a healthcare worker with PCR-confirmed SARS-CoV-2 infection or an uninfected control (not recorded which).

The chain carries TRBV6-5 and TRBJ1-2; D perhaps matches TRBD1 (5 bases). The CDR3 has 13 amino acids. Trimming removed 7 bases from V and 2 bases from J, with 11 bases in between. The V gene's germline CDR1 is MNHEY and CDR2 SVGAGI. CDR3 sequence (DNA): TGTGCCAGCACTAGTAGGGGAAACTATGGCTACACCTTC. This translates into CASTSRGNYGYTF.

This chain connects TRBV30 to TRBJ2-6; 7 bases agree with TRBD1. Germline values: CDR1 GTSNPN, CDR2 SVGIG (reference sequence). Germline trimming cut 0 bases from V and 0 bases from J; bases unmatched to any gene: 8. The CDR3 extends over 18 amino acids. The CDR3 DNA reads as TGTGCCTGGAGTGTAAGGGACAGACATATCTCTGGGGCCAACGTCCTGACTTTC. It is translated as CAWSVRDRHISGANVLTF.

The chain uses TRBV27 and TRBJ1-2; 7 nucleotides agree with TRBD1. The CDR3 has 13 amino acids. V lost 1 base, J lost 8 bases, and 4 bases stayed unmatched. The germline gives CDR1 MNHEY, CDR2 SMNVEV (reference sequence). CDR3 sequence reads: CASSLYRGVGYTF. As DNA, the CDR3 is TGTGCCAGCAGTTTATACAGGGGCGTGGGCTACACCTTC.

In this sample, this clonotype turned up a few times. This rearrangement joins TRBV10-2 to TRBJ1-5; possible D gene TRBD1, 6 bases. The germline CDR1 and CDR2 sequences are WSHSY and SAAADI. This CDR3 comprises 16 residues. Trimming took 0 bases from V and 4 from J, leaving 13 bases between them. CDR3 loop: CASSESTGSGNQPQHF. The CDR3 nucleotides are TGCGCCAGCAGTGAGTCGACAGGTTCAGGGAATCAGCCCCAGCATTTT.

Here the CDR3 reads CASSWGAGANVLTF. CDR3 DNA sequence: TGTGCCAGCAGTTGGGGGGCTGGGGCCAACGTCCTGACTTTC. The V gene is TRBV6-6, the J gene TRBJ2-6; a possible D gene is TRBD2 (6 bases). CDR1 MNHNY and CDR2 SVGAGI come from the germline V gene (reference sequence). CDR3 length: 14 amino acids. V dropped 4 bases and J dropped 2 bases, with 6 bases sitting between them.

The V gene is TRBV28, the J gene TRBJ1-5, with a weak D call TRBD1 (5 bases). Germline V gene data show CDR1 as MDHEN and CDR2 as SYDVKM. CDR3 length equals 13 residues. V dropped 7 bases and J dropped 7 bases, with 14 bases sitting between them. The CDR3 DNA reads as TGTGCCAGCATTCCCGGCGAGGGGCAGCCCCAGCATTTT. It translates to CASIPGEGQPQHF. Drawing the rest from reference TRBV28 and TRBJ1-5, the complete variable domain is DVKVTQSSRYLVKRTGEKVFLECVQDMDHENMFWYRQDPGLGLRLIYFSYDVKMKEKGDIPEGYSVSREKKERFSLILESASTNQTSMYLCASIPGEGQPQHFGDGTRLSIL.

In nucleotides, the CDR3 is TGCGCCAGCAGCCAAGATCGGCTAGATACGCAGTATTTT. It is translated as CASSQDRLDTQYF. This sequence joins TRBV4-1 and TRBJ2-3; no definite D call. Germline values: CDR1 MGHRA, CDR2 YSYEKL. The CDR3 consists of 13 residues. V was cut by 0 bases and J by 5 bases, with 6 bases left in between.

The chain is built from TRBV18 and TRBJ2-5; maybe TRBD2 (5 bases). The germline gives CDR1 KGHSH, CDR2 LQKENI. Trimming took off 1 base at V and 2 bases at J, with 5 bases between the two ends. This CDR3 is built from 13 residues. This CDR3 is CASSPRTQETQYF. The CDR3 DNA reads TGTGCCAGCTCACCACGGACTCAAGAGACCCAGTACTTC.

In its sample, this clonotype was seen a few times. The rearrangement uses TRBV7-9 and TRBJ2-7, with D possibly being TRBD1 (5 bases). Germline V gene lookup returns CDR1 SEHNR and CDR2 FQNEAQ (reference sequence). The CDR3 length is 15 residues. With 5 bases removed from V and 5 bases from J, the gap between germline ends came to 19 bases. The CDR3 coding sequence is TGTGCCAGCAGCCCCATGGGGCTAGAATGGGACGAGCAGTACTTC. Its translation: CASSPMGLEWDEQYF.

The chain recombines TRBV29-1 with TRBJ2-3, with D unresolved. Germline CDR1 is SQVTM and CDR2 is ANQGSEA. The CDR3 runs 10 residues. Trimming left V 1 base short and J 5 bases short, with 1 base between. CDR3 region: CSVEGDTQYF. CDR3 DNA sequence: TGCAGCGTTGAAGGAGATACGCAGTATTTT.